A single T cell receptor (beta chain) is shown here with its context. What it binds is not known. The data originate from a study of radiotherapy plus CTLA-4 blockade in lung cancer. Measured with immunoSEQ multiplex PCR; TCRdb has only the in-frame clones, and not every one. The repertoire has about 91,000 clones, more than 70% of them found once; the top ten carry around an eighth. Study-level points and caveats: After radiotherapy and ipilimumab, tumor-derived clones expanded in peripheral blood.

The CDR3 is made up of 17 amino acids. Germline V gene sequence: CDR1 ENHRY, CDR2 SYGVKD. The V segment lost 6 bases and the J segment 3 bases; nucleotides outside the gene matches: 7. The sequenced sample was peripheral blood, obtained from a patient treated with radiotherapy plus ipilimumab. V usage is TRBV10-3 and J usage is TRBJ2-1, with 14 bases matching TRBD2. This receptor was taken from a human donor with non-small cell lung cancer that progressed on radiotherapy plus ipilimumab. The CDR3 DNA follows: TGTGCCATCAGGGGGACTAGCGGGAGTATGGGCTACAATGAGCAGTTCTTC. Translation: CAIRGTSGSMGYNEQFF.